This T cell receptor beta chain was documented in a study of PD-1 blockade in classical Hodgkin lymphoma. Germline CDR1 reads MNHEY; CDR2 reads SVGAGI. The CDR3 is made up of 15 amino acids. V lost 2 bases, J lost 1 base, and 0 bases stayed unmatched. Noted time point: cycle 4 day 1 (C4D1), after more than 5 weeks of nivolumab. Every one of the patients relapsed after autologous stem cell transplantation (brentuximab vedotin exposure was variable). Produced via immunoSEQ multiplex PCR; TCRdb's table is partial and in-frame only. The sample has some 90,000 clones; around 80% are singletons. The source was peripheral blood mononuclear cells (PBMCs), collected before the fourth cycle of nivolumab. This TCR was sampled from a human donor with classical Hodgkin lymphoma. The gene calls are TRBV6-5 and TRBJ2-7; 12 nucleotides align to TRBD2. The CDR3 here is CASSYLAGGSYEQYF. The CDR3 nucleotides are TGTGCCAGCAGTTACCTAGCGGGAGGGTCCTACGAGCAGTACTTC.